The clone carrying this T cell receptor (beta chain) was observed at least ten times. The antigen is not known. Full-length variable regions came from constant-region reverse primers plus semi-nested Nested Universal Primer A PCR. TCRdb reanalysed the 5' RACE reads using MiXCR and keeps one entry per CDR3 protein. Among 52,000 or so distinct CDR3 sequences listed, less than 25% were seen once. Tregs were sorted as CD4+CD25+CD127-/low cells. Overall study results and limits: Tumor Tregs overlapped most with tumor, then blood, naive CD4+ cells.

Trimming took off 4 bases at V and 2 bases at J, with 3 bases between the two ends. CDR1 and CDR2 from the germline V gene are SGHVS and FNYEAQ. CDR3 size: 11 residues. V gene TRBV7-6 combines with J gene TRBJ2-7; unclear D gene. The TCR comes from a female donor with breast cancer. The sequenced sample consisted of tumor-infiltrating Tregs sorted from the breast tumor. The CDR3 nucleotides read TGTGCCAGCAGCTCCGCCTACGAGCAGTACTTC. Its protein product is CASSSAYEQYF.